The 18 T cell receptor beta chains below were found in one sample sequenced in a study of radiation and T cells in renal cell carcinoma. The repertoire was sequenced with immunoSEQ multiplex PCR; TCRdb's copy has only in-frame clones and lacks some. This table holds tens of thousands of clones, about 80% found once. The time point was: blood 2 weeks post-SBRT. The sample's treatment: 15 Gy SBRT to primary tumor, nephrectomy 4 weeks later. This specimen was blood, taken from a patient whose treatment included radiotherapy and nephrectomy. These receptor sequences come from a woman aged 70 to 79 with renal cell carcinoma.

The CDR3 DNA reads as TGTGCCAGCAGCTTACGACAGCCCCCAGTGGCCCACTACGAGCAGTACTTC. Translating gives CASSLRQPPVAHYEQYF. This chain connects TRBV7-9 to TRBJ2-7; possible D gene TRBD1, 5 bases. The V and J ends lost 2 bases and 3 bases respectively, with 20 bases between them. Germline V gene lookup returns CDR1 SEHNR and CDR2 FQNEAQ (reference sequence). CDR3 length: 17 residues.

The genes are TRBV5-1 and TRBJ1-5, with a tentative D call TRBD1 (6 bases). Trimming cost V 4 bases and J 7 bases, with 12 bases left between them. The CDR3 sequence is 13 residues long. The germline CDR1 and CDR2 sequences are SGHRS and YFSETQ. The CDR3 DNA reads TGCGCCAGCAGCGCCCGGGGGGGCCAGCCCCAGCATTTT. Its protein is CASSARGGQPQHF.

The chain uses TRBV9 and TRBJ2-7; tentatively, D is TRBD2 (5 bases). Germline CDR1 reads SGDLS; CDR2 reads YYNGEE. Trimming cost V 5 bases and J 3 bases, with 18 bases left between them. This CDR3 spans 15 amino acids. Here the CDR3 DNA reads TGTGCCAGCAGTTTAGATAGCCTAGCTTTCTACGAGCAGTACTTC. This encodes CASSLDSLAFYEQYF.

This CDR3 is CASSPGGTSLSRGFF. The CDR3 DNA sequence: TGTGCCAGCAGCCCGGGGGGGACTAGCCTCAGCAGAGGGTTCTTC. The chain couples TRBV5-6 to TRBJ2-1, with 9 bases fitting TRBD2. The CDR3 has 15 residues. Per germline, CDR1 SGHDT and CDR2 YYEEEE. The V and J ends lost 4 bases and 15 bases, in that order; junction bases with no gene match: 17.

This clone was seen more than once but under ten times. The chain carries TRBV10-3 and TRBJ1-1; a weak D match, TRBD1 (5 bases). The V end was cut by 6 bases, the J end by 4 bases, with 18 bases between. Germline V gene sequence: CDR1 ENHRY, CDR2 SYGVKD. There are 15 residues in the CDR3. CDR3 sequence: CAIRVSTVGGTEAFF. The CDR3 bases are TGTGCCATCAGGGTGTCGACAGTCGGGGGCACTGAAGCTTTCTTT.

This chain links TRBV4-1 with TRBJ2-1; D gene uncertain. The V end was cut by 4 bases, the J end by 0 bases, with 10 bases between. CDR1 and CDR2 (germline): MGHRA, YSYEKL. The CDR3 runs to 15 residues. The DNA for the CDR3 is TGCGCCAGCAGCCCCCGAATCAGCTCCTACAATGAGCAGTTCTTC. It codes for CASSPRISSYNEQFF.

This clone showed up just once. This chain uses TRBV18 with TRBJ1-5; perhaps TRBD1 as D (6 bases). Trimming shortened V by 3 bases and J by 7 bases, and 13 bases separated the two germline ends. In germline, CDR1 is KGHSH, CDR2 LQKENI. This CDR3 has 14 amino acids. The CDR3 sequence is CASSPSRGVQPQHF. In nucleotides, the CDR3 is TGTGCCAGCTCACCTTCCAGGGGAGTCCAGCCCCAGCATTTT.

The chain is built from TRBV4-1 and TRBJ2-1; D is perhaps TRBD2 (6 bases). The CDR3 is made up of 14 amino acids. Trimming took 8 bases from V and 0 from J, leaving 11 bases between them. CDR1 is MGHRA and CDR2 is YSYEKL in the germline V gene. The CDR3 bases are TGCGCCAGCGGCTTGGAGGGCTCCTACAATGAGCAGTTCTTC. Protein product: CASGLEGSYNEQFF.

The DNA for the CDR3 is TGTGCCACCAGCAGAAAACGGGAGGGGGGCACAGATACGCAGTATTTT. This translates into CATSRKREGGTDTQYF. This chain joins TRBV15 and TRBJ2-3, with 8 bases identical to TRBD2. The CDR3 covers 16 residues. Trimming removed 2 bases from V and 1 base from J; junction bases left unmatched: 5. Germline loops: CDR1 LNHNV, CDR2 YYDKDF (reference sequence).

The chain is built from TRBV7-6 and TRBJ1-3; no clear D. The germline V gene has CDR1 SGHVS and CDR2 FNYEAQ. Trimming left V 5 bases short and J 0 bases short, with 17 bases between. The CDR3 has 17 residues. CDR3 nucleotides: TGTGCCAGCAGCCGTCAGGCCACGGCGACCTCTGGAAACACCATATATTTT. The encoded protein is CASSRQATATSGNTIYF.

V usage is TRBV11-2 and J usage is TRBJ1-2; TRBD1 is a possible D gene (5 bases). Trimming stripped 5 bases from V and 2 bases from J, with 15 bases between. There are 15 residues in the CDR3. CDR1 SGHAT and CDR2 FQNNGV come from the germline V gene. This CDR3 is CASSRSGGSNYGYTF. DNA for the CDR3: TGTGCCAGCAGCCGCTCGGGGGGATCGAACTATGGCTACACCTTC.

This chain uses TRBV4-1 with TRBJ2-2; the D gene is possibly TRBD2 (5 bases). Germline CDR1 MGHRA, CDR2 YSYEKL. CDR3 length: 17 amino acids. V lost 1 base and J lost 5, with 17 bases in between. As DNA, the CDR3 is TGCGCCAGCAGCCAAGCCCCCCTAGCTTTCGGGACCGGGGAGCTGTTTTTT. Amino acids: CASSQAPLAFGTGELFF.

The chain employs TRBV5-6 and TRBJ2-5, with 10 bases lining up with TRBD2. Gene TRBJ2-7 matches the end of the DNA better, so the J call may be wrong. The CDR3 consists of 16 residues. Germline V gives CDR1 SGHDT, CDR2 YYEEEE. Here the CDR3 DNA reads TGTGCCAGCAGTGAGGCTAGCGGGGGATTTACCTACGAGCAGTACTTC. This gives the protein CASSEASGGFTYEQYF.

The chain combines TRBV6-5 with TRBJ2-1; TRBD2 is a possible D gene (5 bases). The CDR3 extends over 11 amino acids. Trimming stripped 6 bases from V and 7 bases from J, with 7 bases between. The V gene's germline CDR1 is MNHEY and CDR2 SVGAGI. CDR3 in amino acids: CASRLENEQFF. CDR3 nucleotides: TGTGCCAGCAGACTAGAGAATGAGCAGTTCTTC.

This clone has a handful of counts. The genes are TRBV18 and TRBJ1-1, with D perhaps TRBD1 (6 bases). The CDR3 is 12 amino acids. Trimming cost V 5 bases and J 6 bases, with 10 bases left between them. Germline V lookup: CDR1 KGHSH, CDR2 LQKENI. CDR3 nucleotide sequence: TGTGCCAGCTCAGCTACAGGGCCTGAAGCTTTCTTT. Encoded protein: CASSATGPEAFF.

In its sample, this clone was seen a few times. V is TRBV5-4 and J is TRBJ2-7; D is possibly TRBD1 (5 bases). Germline V gene data show CDR1 as SGHNT and CDR2 as YYREEE (reference sequence). The CDR3 covers 15 residues. V lost 2 bases and J lost 6, with 18 bases in between. The CDR3: CASSFPKDTQGEQYF. The CDR3 DNA is TGTGCCAGCAGCTTCCCAAAAGACACTCAGGGCGAGCAGTACTTC.

The rearrangement joins TRBV2 to TRBJ1-4; D is undetermined. The germline V gene encodes CDR1 SNHLY and CDR2 FYNNEI. The CDR3 runs to 13 residues. V dropped 9 bases and J dropped 6 bases, with 14 bases sitting between them. CDR3 sequence: CASSLSAYEKLFF. Written as DNA, the CDR3 is TGTGCCAGTAGCTTGTCGGCGTATGAAAAACTGTTTTTT.

V gene TRBV7-2 combines with J gene TRBJ1-2, with no clear D. CDR3 length: 12 residues. Per the germline V gene, CDR1 is SGHTA and CDR2 is FQGNSA. The ends were cut back, 5 bases at V and 5 bases at J, with 9 bases in the middle. CDR3 residues: CASSQPLYGYTF. The CDR3 coding sequence is TGTGCCAGCAGCCAACCCCTATATGGCTACACCTTC.